This TCR beta chain was obtained from a study of blood T cell repertoires in COVID-19. Overall study context: The United States, Italy and Spain provided the acute and convalescent COVID-19 samples. PBMCs, B-cell-depleted T cells, or T cells were the source of the cDNA or gDNA that made up the material.

As originally analysed: Reference gene primers were amplified, and this amplification served to estimate nucleated cell counts. Method: immunoSEQ multiplex PCR; TCRdb's copy keeps in-frame clones and lacks some. That table supplies the V and J calls and clone size; D and trimming were determined from the DNA. The sample has approximately 290,000 clones; more than 85% are singletons. Germline values: CDR1 SNHLY, CDR2 FYNNEI. Trimming cost V 5 bases and J 5 bases; bases outside gene matches: 12. The CDR3 spans 15 residues. The chain uses TRBV2 and TRBJ2-7, with 7 bases fitting TRBD2. The receptor comes from a man aged 25 to 45 with acute or convalescent COVID-19. The source material was peripheral blood. CDR3 amino acids: CASSQYGTTGNEQYF. As DNA, the CDR3 is TGTGCCAGCAGTCAATACGGGACTACAGGCAACGAGCAGTACTTC.